The 32 T cell receptor beta chains listed next were all sequenced from one sample in a study of T-cell reconstitution after alpha-beta-depleted transplantation in children. The TCRbeta library was prepared with unique molecular identifiers. Via MiXCR, TCRdb re-called the PCR reads, giving one row per CDR3 protein. The repertoire includes roughly 790,000 distinct CDR3 sequences, about 16% of them detected once, and 5% sits in the top ten. The material was PBMCs, mostly from graft donor cells, obtained 360 days after TCRalphabeta/CD19-depleted stem cell transplant. The receptor source for this set is a male patient aged 10-17 years who had a stem cell transplant for acute lymphoblastic leukemia, so the T cells may come from the graft donor.

This clonotype came up a few times. The chain links TRBV3-1 to TRBJ1-6; weak D call: TRBD1 (5 bases). The CDR3 runs 12 residues. Trimming shortened V by 4 bases and J by 8 bases, and 6 bases separated the two germline ends. Germline V gene data show CDR1 as LGHDT and CDR2 as YNNKEL (reference sequence). CDR3 DNA sequence: TGTGCCAGCAGCCGAGGGGATTCACCCCTCCACTTT. Translation gives CASSRGDSPLHF.

This clonotype appeared a few times. The CDR3 loop is CASSPTNYEQYF. CDR3 coding DNA: TGTGCCAGCAGCCCAACTAACTACGAGCAGTACTTC. The genes are TRBV3-1 and TRBJ2-7; unclear D gene. Germline CDR1 is LGHDT and CDR2 is YNNKEL (reference sequence). Deletions cut 4 bases from V and 3 bases from J, with 7 bases between. The CDR3 has 12 amino acids.

The chain is built from TRBV5-1 and TRBJ2-7, with unresolved D. This CDR3 is 12 amino acids long. V was shortened by 3 bases and J by 1 base, with 5 bases between the two germline ends. In germline, CDR1 is SGHRS, CDR2 YFSETQ. The CDR3 nucleotides are TGCGCCAGCAGCTCGATGTCCTACGAGCAGTACTTC. It yields the protein CASSSMSYEQYF.

This clonotype was counted many times. V gene TRBV5-1 combines with J gene TRBJ2-7; 12 bases are shared with TRBD2. CDR1 and CDR2 (germline): SGHRS, YFSETQ. The CDR3 consists of 16 residues. Germline trimming cut 2 bases from V and 0 bases from J; bases unmatched to any gene: 3. This chain's CDR3 is CASSFLAGGSSYEQYF. Written as DNA, the CDR3 is TGCGCCAGCAGCTTCCTAGCGGGAGGGTCCTCCTACGAGCAGTACTTC.

This clonotype was found a few times. The V and J genes are TRBV7-3 and TRBJ2-2; D unclear. The V and J ends lost 2 bases and 6 bases respectively, with 10 bases between them. Germline V gene data show CDR1 as SGHTA and CDR2 as FQGTGA. The CDR3 spans 14 residues. CDR3 region: CASSLLFGAGELFF. DNA for the CDR3: TGTGCCAGCAGCTTATTATTTGGGGCCGGGGAGCTGTTTTTT.

The chain recombines TRBV29-1 with TRBJ2-1; 9 positions match TRBD2. Looked up from germline, CDR1 is SQVTM and CDR2 is ANQGSEA. This CDR3 comprises 14 residues. The junction had 10 bases not matched to a gene; V was cut back by 8 bases and J by 5 bases. The CDR3 DNA reads as TGCAGCTCCGGACGTAGACTAGCGGACAATGAGCAGTTCTTC. Its protein product is CSSGRRLADNEQFF.

The chain is built from TRBV3-1 and TRBJ1-1, with D unclear. Germline CDR1 and CDR2: LGHDT and YNNKEL (reference sequence). Trimming stripped 6 bases from V and 6 bases from J, with 11 bases between. This CDR3 has 12 residues. CDR3 in amino acids: CASRSLSAEAFF. CDR3 nucleotide sequence: TGTGCCAGCAGGTCACTTTCGGCTGAAGCTTTCTTT.

The rearrangement joins TRBV24-1 to TRBJ1-2, with a tentative D call TRBD1 (6 bases). This CDR3 is built from 15 residues. The V and J ends lost 3 bases and 3 bases respectively, with 13 bases between them. Germline V lookup: CDR1 KGHDR, CDR2 SFDVKD. This CDR3 reads CATSDEGGIDYGYTF. DNA of the CDR3: TGTGCCACCAGTGATGAAGGGGGGATTGACTATGGCTACACCTTC.

In its sample, this clonotype was seen a few times. The rearrangement joins TRBV7-6 to TRBJ2-3; 9 bases map to TRBD2. Germline assignment: CDR1 SGHVS and CDR2 FNYEAQ. After removal of 0 bases from V and 1 base from J, the junction contained 8 bases not matched to a gene. The CDR3 runs to 18 residues. CDR3 amino acids: CASSLARGRVGGTDTQYF. The DNA for the CDR3 is TGTGCCAGCAGCTTAGCTCGCGGGAGGGTAGGGGGCACAGATACGCAGTATTTT.

Only a few counts were recorded for this clonotype. A junction end diverges from the germline sequence, so it may reflect a read error. V is TRBV13 and J is TRBJ1-1; D call uncertain. Germline assignment: CDR1 PRHDT and CDR2 FYEKMQ (reference sequence). The CDR3 is 10 residues long. The CDR3 sequence: CASSFREPLF. The CDR3 DNA sequence: TGTGCCAGCAGCTTCCGAGAGCCGTTATTT.

The rearrangement uses TRBV6-5 and TRBJ1-2, with 9 bases aligning to TRBD1. The germline V gene encodes CDR1 MNHEY and CDR2 SVGAGI. V lost 4 bases to trimming and J lost 0 bases; unmatched junction nucleotides: 12. The CDR3 totals 18 residues. CDR3: CASSSPGQGALANYGYTF. The CDR3 nucleotides read TGTGCCAGCAGTTCCCCGGGACAGGGAGCATTAGCTAACTATGGCTACACCTTC.

This clonotype was seen a single time. This chain joins TRBV11-2 and TRBJ2-7, with TRBD2 matching 9 bases. The CDR3 runs 17 residues. CDR1 and CDR2 from the germline V gene are SGHAT and FQNNGV. V trimming: 2 bases; J trimming: 4 bases; junction bases outside the gene matches: 12. Here the CDR3 reads CASSLIGVGGRGYEQYF. CDR3 nucleotides: TGTGCCAGCAGCTTAATCGGTGTCGGCGGGAGGGGGTACGAGCAGTACTTC.

This clonotype was detected a few times. This CDR3 is CASSERIYRDNQPQHF. For the CDR3, the DNA is TGCGCCAGCAGCGAGCGAATTTACAGGGATAATCAGCCCCAGCATTTT. This chain links TRBV4-1 with TRBJ1-5, with D maybe TRBD1 (6 bases). Germline V gene data show CDR1 as MGHRA and CDR2 as YSYEKL. V was clipped by 5 bases and J by 4 bases, with 18 bases between them. This CDR3 region has 16 residues.

This clonotype was seen only a few times. The V gene is TRBV18, the J gene TRBJ2-1; D might be TRBD1 or TRBD2, each matching 5 bases. Trimming pared 6 bases from V and 3 bases from J, leaving 15 bases between. The CDR3 totals 15 residues. Germline CDR1 is KGHSH and CDR2 is LQKENI. The DNA of the CDR3 is TGTGCCAGCTCCGGGACCACAGGCCGCTACAATGAGCAGTTCTTC. Protein sequence: CASSGTTGRYNEQFF.

This sequence joins TRBV10-2 and TRBJ2-1; tentative D call: TRBD1 (6 bases). The germline V gene has CDR1 WSHSY and CDR2 SAAADI. Trimming took 6 bases from V and 8 from J, leaving 14 bases between them. The CDR3 spans 13 residues. This CDR3 reads CASRVTGWDEQFF. In DNA, the CDR3 is TGCGCCAGCAGGGTTACAGGGTGGGATGAGCAGTTCTTC.

This clonotype was counted a few times. The rearrangement joins TRBV7-9 to TRBJ2-7, with 7 nucleotides matching TRBD1. The CDR3 is 12 residues long. Trimming cost V 5 bases and J 7 bases; bases outside gene matches: 5. Germline-derived CDR1 and CDR2 are SEHNR and FQNEAQ (reference sequence). The CDR3 here is CASSRTGFEQYF. In DNA form, the CDR3 reads TGTGCCAGCAGCAGGACAGGCTTTGAGCAGTACTTC.

The chain's CDR3 is CSVEPTSGSYNEQFF. DNA for the CDR3: TGCAGCGTTGAACCCACTAGCGGCTCCTACAATGAGCAGTTCTTC. V is TRBV29-1 and J is TRBJ2-1; 8 bases line up with TRBD2. The CDR3 spans 15 residues. Germline CDR1 SQVTM, CDR2 ANQGSEA. Trimming cost V 2 bases and J 0 bases; bases outside gene matches: 3.

The V gene is TRBV11-2, the J gene TRBJ2-2, with TRBD2 matching over 11 bases. V was clipped by 0 bases and J by 6 bases; unmatched bases: 6. The CDR3 extends over 17 amino acids. Germline V CDR1 and CDR2: SGHAT, FQNNGV. The CDR3 reads CASSLELAGGPSGELFF. Written as DNA, the CDR3 is TGTGCCAGCAGCTTAGAATTAGCGGGAGGGCCTTCCGGGGAGCTGTTTTTT.

The J gene is TRBJ2-3, the V gene TRBV7-9; 7 bases line up with TRBD2. V trimming: 4 bases; J trimming: 6 bases; junction bases outside the gene matches: 10. The CDR3 consists of 15 residues. Per germline, CDR1 SEHNR and CDR2 FQNEAQ (reference sequence). The CDR3 DNA reads as TGTGCCAGCAGCTATACGACTAGCTGGGGGGATACGCAGTATTTT. Translation gives CASSYTTSWGDTQYF.

The chain uses TRBV4-1 and TRBJ2-7; D perhaps matches TRBD2 (7 bases). The CDR3 contains 13 residues. V lost 8 bases and J 2 bases, leaving 13 bases between the germline ends. In germline, CDR1 is MGHRA, CDR2 YSYEKL. Here the CDR3 DNA reads TGCGCCAGCGGGGGGGGGCTCACCTACGAGCAGTACTTC. Amino acid sequence: CASGGGLTYEQYF.

V and J are TRBV11-2 and TRBJ2-1; no clear D. Germline V CDR1 and CDR2: SGHAT, FQNNGV. V shed 5 bases and J shed 8 bases, with 10 bases lying between them. The CDR3 spans 12 residues. Here the CDR3 reads CASSSGVHEQFF. The CDR3 DNA is TGTGCCAGCAGCAGTGGAGTCCATGAGCAGTTCTTC. Based on the CDR3 plus reference TRBV11-2 and TRBJ2-1, the full variable domain is EAGVAQSPRYKIIEKRQSVAFWCNPISGHATLYWYQQILGQGPKLLIQFQNNGVVDDSQLPKDRFSAERLKGVDSTLKIQPAKLEDSAVYLCASSSGVHEQFFGPGTRLTVL.

The sample holds many counts of this clonotype. The V and J genes are TRBV18 and TRBJ1-1; D may be TRBD1 (6 bases). V was clipped by 3 bases and J by 1 base, with 12 bases between them. Germline V gene lookup returns CDR1 KGHSH and CDR2 LQKENI. CDR3 length equals 15 residues. The CDR3 loop is CASSPPTGTNTEAFF. The CDR3 DNA sequence: TGTGCCAGCTCACCCCCAACAGGGACGAACACTGAAGCTTTCTTT.

This clonotype was seen at least ten times. The chain carries TRBV12-3 or TRBV12-4 and TRBJ2-3, with 13 bases lining up with TRBD2. CDR3 length equals 13 residues. Trimming took 2 bases from V and 14 from J; bases not matched to a gene: 4. CDR3 loop: CASSLTSGRARYF. CDR3 DNA: TGTGCCAGCAGTTTAACTAGCGGGAGGGCTCGGTATTTT.

V gene TRBV7-3 combines with J gene TRBJ2-6; TRBD1 might be the D (5 bases). V lost 1 base, J lost 0 bases, and 13 bases lay in between. Germline CDR1 reads SGHTA; CDR2 reads FQGTGA. The CDR3 loop spans 18 amino acids. The CDR3 sequence is CASSLIQATFSGANVLTF. The CDR3 DNA is TGTGCCAGCAGCTTAATACAGGCGACATTCTCTGGGGCCAACGTCCTGACTTTC.

This clonotype came up a few times. The genes are TRBV7-2 and TRBJ2-7, with TRBD2 identical over 14 bases. The germline V gene encodes CDR1 SGHTA and CDR2 FQGNSA. The CDR3 length is 16 residues. The J segment lost 3 bases and the V segment lost 4 bases, leaving 5 bases of the junction unmatched. CDR3 region: CASSSGLAGGFYEQYF. CDR3 coding DNA: TGTGCCAGCAGCTCTGGACTAGCGGGAGGTTTCTACGAGCAGTACTTC.

Only a few counts were recorded for this clonotype. The chain links TRBV9 to TRBJ2-5; 8 bases are a match to TRBD2. Looked up from germline, CDR1 is SGDLS and CDR2 is YYNGEE. This CDR3 has 16 residues. With V trimmed by 1 base and J by 1 base, 6 bases remained unmatched. For the CDR3, the DNA is TGTGCCAGCAGCGTACTCCCGGGAGGGCCCCAAGAGACCCAGTACTTC. Protein: CASSVLPGGPQETQYF.

This clonotype was counted between two and nine times. The chain links TRBV20-1 to TRBJ2-5; a weak D match, TRBD1 (5 bases). V was pared by 4 bases and J by 4 bases, with 7 bases between. CDR3 length equals 11 residues. Germline V gene sequence: CDR1 DFQATT, CDR2 SNEGSKA (reference sequence). DNA of the CDR3: TGCAGTGCTACTACAGGAGAGACCCAGTACTTC. Protein: CSATTGETQYF.

Comment on this clonotype: A read error may be the cause here, since a much bigger clone is one base away. The chain recombines TRBV7-2 with TRBJ2-5; D uncertain. Deletions cut 0 bases from V and 7 bases from J, with 6 bases between. This CDR3 contains 12 residues. The germline V gene encodes CDR1 SGHTA and CDR2 FQGNSA. CDR3 residues: CASSLAWGTQYF. In DNA form, the CDR3 reads TGTGCCAGCAGCTTAGCGTGGGGGACCCAGTACTTC.

The chain uses TRBV11-3 and TRBJ2-2; 11 nucleotides align to TRBD1. The CDR3 is 15 residues long. The trim removed 4 bases at V and 6 bases at J, leaving 4 bases unmatched. In germline, CDR1 is SGHNT, CDR2 YENEEA. In nucleotides, the CDR3 is TGTGCCAGCAGCTCACGGACAGGGGGCTCCGGGGAGCTGTTTTTT. Its protein is CASSSRTGGSGELFF.

The V call is TRBV28, the J call TRBJ2-5; D is ambiguous. CDR1 is MDHEN and CDR2 is SYDVKM in the germline V gene. The CDR3 is 13 residues long. V was shortened by 3 bases and J by 5 bases, with 10 bases between the two germline ends. This CDR3 is CASSFYARETQYF. The CDR3 bases are TGTGCCAGCAGTTTCTATGCCCGGGAGACCCAGTACTTC.

This clonotype was observed many times. The rearrangement uses TRBV7-2 and TRBJ2-3; D gene ambiguous. V shed 2 bases and J shed 9 bases, with 9 bases lying between them. Germline loops: CDR1 SGHTA, CDR2 FQGNSA. This CDR3 comprises 12 residues. The CDR3 loop is CASSLSERTQYF. CDR3 in DNA: TGTGCCAGCAGCTTAAGTGAGAGAACGCAGTATTTT.

The gene calls are TRBV27 and TRBJ1-5; no firm D call. V was cut by 6 bases and J by 2 bases, with 17 bases left in between. CDR1 and CDR2 from the germline V gene are MNHEY and SMNVEV (reference sequence). This CDR3 spans 16 amino acids. The CDR3 is CASSPQRIKGNQPQHF. Written as DNA, the CDR3 is TGTGCCAGCAGCCCCCAGCGGATTAAAGGCAATCAGCCCCAGCATTTT.